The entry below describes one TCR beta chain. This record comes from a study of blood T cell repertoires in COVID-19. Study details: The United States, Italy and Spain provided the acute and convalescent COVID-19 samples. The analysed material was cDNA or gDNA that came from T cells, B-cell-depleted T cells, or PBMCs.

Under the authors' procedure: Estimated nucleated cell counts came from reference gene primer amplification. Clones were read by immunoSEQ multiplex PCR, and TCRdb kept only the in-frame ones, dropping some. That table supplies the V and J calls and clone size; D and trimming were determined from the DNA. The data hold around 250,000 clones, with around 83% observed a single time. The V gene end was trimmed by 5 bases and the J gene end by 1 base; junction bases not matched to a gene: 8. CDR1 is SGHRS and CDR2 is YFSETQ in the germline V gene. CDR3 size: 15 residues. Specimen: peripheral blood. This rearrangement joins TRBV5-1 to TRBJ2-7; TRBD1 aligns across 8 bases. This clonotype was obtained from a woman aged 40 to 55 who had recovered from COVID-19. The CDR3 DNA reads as TGCGCCAGCAGACTAGGACAGGGTCTTTCCTACGAGCAGTACTTC. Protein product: CASRLGQGLSYEQYF. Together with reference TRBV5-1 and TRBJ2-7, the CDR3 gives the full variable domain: KAGVTQTPRYLIKTRGQQVTLSCSPISGHRSVSWYQQTPGQGLQFLFEYFSETQRNKGNFPGRFSGRQFSNSRSEMNVSTLELGDSALYLCASRLGQGLSYEQYFGPGTRLTVT.